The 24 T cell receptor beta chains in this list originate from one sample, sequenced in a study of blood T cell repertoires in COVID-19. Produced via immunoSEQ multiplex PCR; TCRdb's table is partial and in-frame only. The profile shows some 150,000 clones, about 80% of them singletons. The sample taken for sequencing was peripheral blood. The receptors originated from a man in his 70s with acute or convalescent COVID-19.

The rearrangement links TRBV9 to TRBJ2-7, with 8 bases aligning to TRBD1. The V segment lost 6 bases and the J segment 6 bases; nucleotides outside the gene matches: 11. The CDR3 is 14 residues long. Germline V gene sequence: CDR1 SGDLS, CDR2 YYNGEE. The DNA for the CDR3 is TGTGCCAGCAACCTAATCAGGGGGCAAGTCGAGCAGTACTTC. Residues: CASNLIRGQVEQYF. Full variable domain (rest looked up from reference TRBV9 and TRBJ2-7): DSGVTQTPKHLITATGQRVTLRCSPRSGDLSVYWYQQSLDQGLQFLIQYYNGEERAKGNILERFSAQQFPDLHSELNLSSLELGDSALYFCASNLIRGQVEQYFGPGTRLTVT.

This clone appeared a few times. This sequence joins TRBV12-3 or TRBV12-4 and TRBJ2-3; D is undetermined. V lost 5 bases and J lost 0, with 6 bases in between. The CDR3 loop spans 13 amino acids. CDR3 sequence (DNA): TGTGCCAGCAGTCAAACTAGCACAGATACGCAGTATTTT. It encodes CASSQTSTDTQYF.

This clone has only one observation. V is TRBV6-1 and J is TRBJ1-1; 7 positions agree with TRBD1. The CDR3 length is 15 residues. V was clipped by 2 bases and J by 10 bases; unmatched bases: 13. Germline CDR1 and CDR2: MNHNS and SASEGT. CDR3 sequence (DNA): TGTGCCAGCAGTGAAAAAACGACAGGGATTGTGAGAGCTTTCTTT. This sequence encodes CASSEKTTGIVRAFF.

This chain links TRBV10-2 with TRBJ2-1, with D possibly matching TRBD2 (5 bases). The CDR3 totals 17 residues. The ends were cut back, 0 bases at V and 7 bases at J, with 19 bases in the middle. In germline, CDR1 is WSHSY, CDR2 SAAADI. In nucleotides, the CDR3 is TGCGCCAGCAGTGAGTCGATTCGGGGTGAACTTGGGAATGAGCAGTTCTTC. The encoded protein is CASSESIRGELGNEQFF.

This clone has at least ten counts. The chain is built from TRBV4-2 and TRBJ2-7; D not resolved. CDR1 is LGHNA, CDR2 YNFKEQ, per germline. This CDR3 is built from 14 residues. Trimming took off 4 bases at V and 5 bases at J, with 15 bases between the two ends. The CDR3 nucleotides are TGTGCCAGCAGCCTCCTAGTAGAGACGAACGAGCAGTACTTC. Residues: CASSLLVETNEQYF.

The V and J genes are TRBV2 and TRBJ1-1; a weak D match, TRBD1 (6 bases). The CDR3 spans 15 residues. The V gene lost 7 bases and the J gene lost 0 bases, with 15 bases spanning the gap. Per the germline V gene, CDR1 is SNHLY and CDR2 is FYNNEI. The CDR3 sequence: CASTITRQVNTEAFF. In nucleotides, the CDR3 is TGTGCCAGCACCATAACGCGACAGGTGAACACTGAAGCTTTCTTT. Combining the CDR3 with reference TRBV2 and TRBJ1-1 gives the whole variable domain EPEVTQTPSHQVTQMGQEVILRCVPISNHLYFYWYRQILGQKVEFLVSFYNNEISEKSEIFDDQFSVERPDGSNFTLKIRSTKLEDSAMYFCASTITRQVNTEAFFGQGTRLTVV.

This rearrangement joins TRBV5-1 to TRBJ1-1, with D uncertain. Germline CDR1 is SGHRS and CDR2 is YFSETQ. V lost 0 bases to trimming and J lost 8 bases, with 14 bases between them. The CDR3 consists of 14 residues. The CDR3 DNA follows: TGCGCCAGCAGCTTGGAGCTCAAAACGGAGGAAGCTTTCTTT. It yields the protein CASSLELKTEEAFF. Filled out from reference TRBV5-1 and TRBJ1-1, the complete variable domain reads KAGVTQTPRYLIKTRGQQVTLSCSPISGHRSVSWYQQTPGQGLQFLFEYFSETQRNKGNFPGRFSGRQFSNSRSEMNVSTLELGDSALYLCASSLELKTEEAFFGQGTRLTVV.

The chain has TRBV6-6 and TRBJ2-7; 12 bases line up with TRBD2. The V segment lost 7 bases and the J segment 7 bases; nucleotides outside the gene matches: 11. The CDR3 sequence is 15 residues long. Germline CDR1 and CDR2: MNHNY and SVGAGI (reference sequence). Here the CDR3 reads CASTLSLAGGKEQYF. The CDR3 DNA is TGTGCCAGCACCCTCTCACTAGCGGGAGGAAAGGAGCAGTACTTC.

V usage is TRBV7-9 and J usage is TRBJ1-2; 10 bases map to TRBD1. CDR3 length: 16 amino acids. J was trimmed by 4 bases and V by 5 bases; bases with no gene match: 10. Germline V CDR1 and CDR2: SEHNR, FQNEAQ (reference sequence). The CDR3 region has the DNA TGTGCCAGCAGCCGGGACAGGGGTTCCGTTCGCTATGGCTACACCTTC. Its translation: CASSRDRGSVRYGYTF.

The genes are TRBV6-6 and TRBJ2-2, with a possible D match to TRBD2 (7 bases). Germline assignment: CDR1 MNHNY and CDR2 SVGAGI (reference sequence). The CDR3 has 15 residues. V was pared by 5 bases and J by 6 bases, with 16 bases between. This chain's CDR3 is CASSLGIGGAGELFF. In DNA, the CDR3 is TGTGCCAGCAGTCTGGGGATAGGGGGGGCCGGGGAGCTGTTTTTT.

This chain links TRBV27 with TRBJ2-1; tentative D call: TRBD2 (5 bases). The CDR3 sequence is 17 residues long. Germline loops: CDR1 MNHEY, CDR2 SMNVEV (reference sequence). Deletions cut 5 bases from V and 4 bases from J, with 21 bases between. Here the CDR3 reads CASSGPVGAEPYNEQFF. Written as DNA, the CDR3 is TGTGCCAGCAGTGGCCCGGTGGGAGCGGAGCCGTACAATGAGCAGTTCTTC.

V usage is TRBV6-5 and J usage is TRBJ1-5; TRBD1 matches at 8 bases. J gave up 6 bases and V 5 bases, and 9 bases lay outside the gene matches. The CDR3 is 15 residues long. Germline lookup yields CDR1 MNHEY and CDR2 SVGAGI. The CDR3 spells CASSKDRERSQPQHF. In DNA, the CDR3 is TGTGCCAGCAGTAAGGACAGGGAAAGGTCTCAGCCCCAGCATTTT.

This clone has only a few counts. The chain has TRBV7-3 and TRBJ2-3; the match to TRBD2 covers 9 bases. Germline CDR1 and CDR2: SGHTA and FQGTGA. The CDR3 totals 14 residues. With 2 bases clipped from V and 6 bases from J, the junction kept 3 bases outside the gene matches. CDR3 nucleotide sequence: TGTGCCAGCAGCTTAGCGGGAGGGTTGGATACGCAGTATTTT. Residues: CASSLAGGLDTQYF.

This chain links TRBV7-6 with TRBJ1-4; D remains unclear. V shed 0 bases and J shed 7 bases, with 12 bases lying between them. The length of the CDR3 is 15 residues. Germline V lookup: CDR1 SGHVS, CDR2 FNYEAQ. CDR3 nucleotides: TGTGCCAGCAGCTTAGCGCACGGGAGAGGTGAAAAACTGTTTTTT. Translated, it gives CASSLAHGRGEKLFF. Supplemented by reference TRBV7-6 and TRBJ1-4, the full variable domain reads GAGVSQSPRYKVTKRGQDVALRCDPISGHVSLYWYRQALGQGPEFLTYFNYEAQQDKSGLPNDRFSAERPEGSISTLTIQRTEQRDSAMYRCASSLAHGRGEKLFFGSGTQLSVL.

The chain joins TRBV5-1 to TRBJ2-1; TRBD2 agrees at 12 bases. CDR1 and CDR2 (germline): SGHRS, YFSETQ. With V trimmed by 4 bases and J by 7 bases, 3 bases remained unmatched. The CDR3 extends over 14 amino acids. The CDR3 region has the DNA TGCGCCAGCAGCCCCACTAGCGGGGGGAATGAGCAGTTCTTC. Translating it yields CASSPTSGGNEQFF.

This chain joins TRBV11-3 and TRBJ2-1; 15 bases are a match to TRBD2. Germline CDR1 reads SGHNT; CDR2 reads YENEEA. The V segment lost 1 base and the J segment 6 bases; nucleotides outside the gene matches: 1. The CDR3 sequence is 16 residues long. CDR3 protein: CASSLGTSGGANEQFF. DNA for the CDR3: TGTGCCAGCAGCTTAGGGACTAGCGGGGGGGCCAATGAGCAGTTCTTC.

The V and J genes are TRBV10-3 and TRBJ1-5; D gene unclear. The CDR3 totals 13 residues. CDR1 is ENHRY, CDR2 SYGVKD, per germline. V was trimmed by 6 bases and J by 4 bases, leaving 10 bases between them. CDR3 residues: CAISAVANQPQHF. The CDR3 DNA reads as TGTGCCATCAGCGCAGTGGCTAATCAGCCCCAGCATTTT.

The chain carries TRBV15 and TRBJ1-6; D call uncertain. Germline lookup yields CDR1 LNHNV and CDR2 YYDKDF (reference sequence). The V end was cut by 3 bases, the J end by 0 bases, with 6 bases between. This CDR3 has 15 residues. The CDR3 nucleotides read TGTGCCACCAGCAGGACTAGCTCCTATAATTCACCCCTCCACTTT. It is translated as CATSRTSSYNSPLHF.

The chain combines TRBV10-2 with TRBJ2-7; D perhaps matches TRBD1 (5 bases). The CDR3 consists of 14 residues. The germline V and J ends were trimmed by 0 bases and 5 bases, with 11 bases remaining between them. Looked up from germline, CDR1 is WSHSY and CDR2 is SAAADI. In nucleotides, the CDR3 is TGCGCCAGCAGTGAGTCGGAAAGCAGGGACGAGCAGTACTTC. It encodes CASSESESRDEQYF.

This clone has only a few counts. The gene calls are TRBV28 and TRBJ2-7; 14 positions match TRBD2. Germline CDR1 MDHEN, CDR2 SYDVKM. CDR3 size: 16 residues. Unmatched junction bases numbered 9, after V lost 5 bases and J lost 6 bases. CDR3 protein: CASSRSGLAGASEQYF. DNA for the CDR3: TGTGCCAGCAGTAGATCGGGACTAGCGGGAGCGTCCGAGCAGTACTTC.

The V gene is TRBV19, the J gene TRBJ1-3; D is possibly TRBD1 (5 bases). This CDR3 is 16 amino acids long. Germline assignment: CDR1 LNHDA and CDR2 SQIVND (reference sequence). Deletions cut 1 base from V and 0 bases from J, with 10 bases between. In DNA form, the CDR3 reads TGTGCCAGTAGTATAGGCGACAGCTTCTCTGGAAACACCATATATTTT. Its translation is CASSIGDSFSGNTIYF.

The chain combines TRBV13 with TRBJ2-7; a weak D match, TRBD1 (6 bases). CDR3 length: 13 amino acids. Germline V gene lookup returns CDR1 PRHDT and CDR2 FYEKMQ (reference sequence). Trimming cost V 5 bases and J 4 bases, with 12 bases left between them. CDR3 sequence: CASSQGHKYEQYF. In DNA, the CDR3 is TGTGCCAGCAGCCAGGGACACAAATACGAGCAGTACTTC.

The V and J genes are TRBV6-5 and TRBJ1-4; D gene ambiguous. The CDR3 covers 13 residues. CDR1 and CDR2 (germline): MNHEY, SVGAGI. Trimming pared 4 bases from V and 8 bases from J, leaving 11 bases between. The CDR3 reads CASSLSSLEKLFF. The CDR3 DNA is TGTGCCAGCAGTTTGAGTTCCTTGGAAAAACTGTTTTTT.

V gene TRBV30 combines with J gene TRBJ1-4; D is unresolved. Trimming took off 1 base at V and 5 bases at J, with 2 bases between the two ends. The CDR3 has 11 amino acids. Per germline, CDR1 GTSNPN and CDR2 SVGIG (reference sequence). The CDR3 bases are TGTGCCTGGAGTGCGAATGAAAAACTGTTTTTT. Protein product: CAWSANEKLFF.